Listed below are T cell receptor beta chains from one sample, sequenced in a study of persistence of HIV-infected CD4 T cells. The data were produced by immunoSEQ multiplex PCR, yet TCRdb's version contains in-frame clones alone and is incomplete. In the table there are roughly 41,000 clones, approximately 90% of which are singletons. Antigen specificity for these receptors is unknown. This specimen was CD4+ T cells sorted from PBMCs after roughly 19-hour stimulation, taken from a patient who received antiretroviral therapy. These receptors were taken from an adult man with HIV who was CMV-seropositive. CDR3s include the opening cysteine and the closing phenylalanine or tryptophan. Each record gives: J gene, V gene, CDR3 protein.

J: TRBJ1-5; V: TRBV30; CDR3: CAWSGGGDQPQHF
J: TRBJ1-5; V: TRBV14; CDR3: CASSRQPFGPQHF
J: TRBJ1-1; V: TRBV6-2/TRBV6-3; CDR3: CASSRGKDTEAFF
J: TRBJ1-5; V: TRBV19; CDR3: CASSIGHLYTSNQPQHF
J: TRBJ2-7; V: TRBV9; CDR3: CASSPGQEGGEQYF
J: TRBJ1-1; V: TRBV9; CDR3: CASSVAPTAFNTEAFF
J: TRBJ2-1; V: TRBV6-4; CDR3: CASSPGQDYNEQFF
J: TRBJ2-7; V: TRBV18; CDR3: CASSHGDRGSYEQYF
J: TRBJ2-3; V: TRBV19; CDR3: CASRHDPLKDTQYF
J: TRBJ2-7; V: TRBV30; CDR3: CAWSVSNKRGGPRSYEQYF
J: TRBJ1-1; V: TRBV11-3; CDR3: CASSFGGRTEAFF
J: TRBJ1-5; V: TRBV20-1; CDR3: CSASSDRGEVQPQHF
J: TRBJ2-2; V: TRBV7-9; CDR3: CASSLQGARGELFF
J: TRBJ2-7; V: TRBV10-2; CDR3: CATWDSRDEQYF
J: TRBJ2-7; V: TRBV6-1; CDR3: CASSEARRGLSYEQYF
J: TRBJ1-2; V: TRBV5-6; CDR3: CASSLGTPSYGYTF
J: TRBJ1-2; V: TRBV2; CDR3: CASSSGQGGSYGYTF
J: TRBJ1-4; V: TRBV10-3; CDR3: CATQTGATTNEKLFF
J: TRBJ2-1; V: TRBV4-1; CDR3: CASSLEGGGQSYNEQFF
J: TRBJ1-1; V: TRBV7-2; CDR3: CASSLESQVNTEAFF
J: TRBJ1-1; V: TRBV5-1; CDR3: CASSLTGVVAFF
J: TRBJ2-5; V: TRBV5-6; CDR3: CASSAPSLGQETQYF
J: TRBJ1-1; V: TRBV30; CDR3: CAWSVEGQVNTEAFF
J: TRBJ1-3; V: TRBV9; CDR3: CASSVEGGGGNTIYF
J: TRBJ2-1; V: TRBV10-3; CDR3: CAISALNGAYLNEQFF
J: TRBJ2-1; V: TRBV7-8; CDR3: CASRRGGGLYNEQFF
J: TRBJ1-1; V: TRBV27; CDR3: CASSFQRTNTEAFF
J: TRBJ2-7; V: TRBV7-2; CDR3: CASSLSPAGGLGEQYF
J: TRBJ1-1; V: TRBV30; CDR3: CAWDGRVTEAFF
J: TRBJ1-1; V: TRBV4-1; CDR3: CASSQEWRNTEAFF
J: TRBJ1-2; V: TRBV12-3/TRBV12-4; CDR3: CAISRTGRGGYTF
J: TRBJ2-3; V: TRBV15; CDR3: CATSIRAHTDTQYF
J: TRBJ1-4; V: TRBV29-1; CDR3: CSFVGAPPHEKLFF
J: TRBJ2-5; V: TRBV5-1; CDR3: CASSLTSGKETQYF
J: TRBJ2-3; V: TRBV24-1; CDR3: CATSEPRTSGGSTQYF
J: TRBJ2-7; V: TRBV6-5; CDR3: CATTTGTSYEQYF
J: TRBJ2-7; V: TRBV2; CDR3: CASRQGGSSGEQYF
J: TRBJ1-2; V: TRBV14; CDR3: CASSQDLVRGGYTF
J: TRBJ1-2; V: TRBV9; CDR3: CASSVDLSPNYGYTF
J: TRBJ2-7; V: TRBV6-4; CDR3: CASSAPGRSEYEQYF
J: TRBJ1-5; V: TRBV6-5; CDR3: CASSSGGSGNQPQHF